The present entry profiles one T cell receptor beta chain with its context. The data were taken from a study of T cell changes during pregnancy in multiple sclerosis. This table comes from immunoSEQ multiplex PCR, and its TCRdb copy is limited to in-frame clones, with some not included. This sample carries under 55,000 clones, around 90% of them seen once, and the ten largest clones take roughly 10%. The CDR3 contains 13 residues. Germline lookup yields CDR1 SQVTM and CDR2 ANQGSEA. V shed 7 bases and J 2 bases; nucleotides not matched to a gene: 7. The sample in question was CD8+ T cells from peripheral blood mononuclear cells, obtained after pregnancy. The chain has TRBV29-1 and TRBJ1-1, with 7 bases identical to TRBD1. The clonotype was recovered from a female donor with multiple sclerosis, enrolled in a pregnancy study. The CDR3 loop is CSGNDRDNTEAFF. CDR3 in DNA: TGCAGCGGAAACGACAGGGACAACACTGAAGCTTTCTTT.